Below, 13 T cell receptor beta chains from the same sample are listed, as sequenced in a study of identical twins. TCRdb used MiXCR to reprocess the 5' RACE reads, holding one entry per CDR3 protein. The sample contains 500,000 to 650,000 distinct CDR3 sequences, around 24% of which appear only once. These data are also associated with another study on yellow fever vaccine responses in identical twins.

The sequenced sample was CD4+ T cells sorted from blood. All receptors derive from a woman aged 18 to 35 in good health.

In DNA, the CDR3 is TGTGCCACCAGCTCGACAGGGCCCATCTACAATGAGCAGTTCTTC. Translation: CATSSTGPIYNEQFF. The chain combines TRBV15 with TRBJ2-1, with 7 bases identical to TRBD1. This CDR3 is built from 15 residues. Germline CDR1 and CDR2: LNHNV and YYDKDF (reference sequence). V lost 5 bases, J lost 3 bases, and 7 bases stayed unmatched.

The rearrangement uses TRBV29-1 and TRBJ2-7; 8 nucleotides match TRBD1. Unmatched junction bases numbered 6, after V lost 2 bases and J lost 3 bases. The CDR3 extends over 14 amino acids. Germline V CDR1 and CDR2: SQVTM, ANQGSEA. CDR3 sequence: CSVEFGQGHYEQYF. CDR3 nucleotides: TGCAGCGTTGAATTTGGACAGGGTCACTACGAGCAGTACTTC.

This clonotype was recorded a few times. The gene calls are TRBV18 and TRBJ2-2; D is undetermined. In germline, CDR1 is KGHSH, CDR2 LQKENI. Trimming stripped 0 bases from V and 3 bases from J, with 11 bases between. CDR3 length: 16 residues. Here the CDR3 reads CASSPPRTEYTGELFF. CDR3 bases: TGTGCCAGCTCACCACCCCGGACCGAATACACCGGGGAGCTGTTTTTT.

This clonotype was seen more than once but under ten times. J is TRBJ1-2 and V is TRBV14, with a possible D match to TRBD1 (5 bases). In germline, CDR1 is SGHDN, CDR2 FVKESK. V lost 3 bases and J lost 5, with 13 bases in between. The CDR3 is 14 residues long. The CDR3 loop is CASSQATVGYGYTF. CDR3 DNA sequence: TGTGCCAGCAGCCAGGCGACAGTGGGATATGGCTACACCTTC.

The rearrangement joins TRBV12-3 or TRBV12-4 to TRBJ1-1; D not resolved. Trimming removed 7 bases at V and 5 bases at J, with 17 bases between. This CDR3 is built from 14 residues. The CDR3 spells CASTSRAAGTEAFF. CDR3 bases: TGTGCCAGCACCAGCCGGGCCGCGGGAACTGAAGCTTTCTTT.

The chain combines TRBV20-1 with TRBJ2-5, with 7 bases aligning to TRBD2. The V gene's germline CDR1 is DFQATT and CDR2 SNEGSKA (reference sequence). V shed 6 bases and J 5 bases; nucleotides not matched to a gene: 9. The CDR3 length is 13 residues. The CDR3 DNA reads TGCAGTGCCAGACCCCTGGGGGGGGAGACCCAGTACTTC. Protein sequence: CSARPLGGETQYF.

This sequence joins TRBV7-2 and TRBJ2-1; 10 positions agree with TRBD2. With 5 bases clipped from V and 3 bases from J, the junction kept 4 bases outside the gene matches. From germline, CDR1 is SGHTA and CDR2 FQGNSA. The CDR3 is made up of 15 amino acids. The CDR3 DNA follows: TGTGCCAGCAGCACCGGGACTAGCGACTACAATGAGCAGTTCTTC. Translated: CASSTGTSDYNEQFF.

J is TRBJ2-4 and V is TRBV6-1; no clear D gene. Germline V lookup: CDR1 MNHNS, CDR2 SASEGT. The CDR3 is made up of 15 amino acids. V shed 4 bases and J shed 2 bases, with 12 bases lying between them. The CDR3 is CASSVDRISKNIQYF. DNA of the CDR3: TGTGCCAGCAGTGTGGACCGTATATCCAAAAACATTCAGTACTTC.

The chain is built from TRBV24-1 and TRBJ2-1, with D perhaps TRBD2 (6 bases). The germline gives CDR1 KGHDR, CDR2 SFDVKD. CDR3 length: 15 residues. V was pared by 4 bases and J by 6 bases, with 15 bases between. The CDR3 coding sequence is TGTGCCACCAGTGAGCCGCCGACTAGGGGCAATGAGCAGTTCTTC. Encoded protein: CATSEPPTRGNEQFF.

This clonotype was detected only a few times. The chain recombines TRBV29-1 with TRBJ2-5, with D possibly matching TRBD2 (6 bases). Trimming left V 6 bases short and J 3 bases short, with 20 bases between. CDR1 and CDR2 (germline): SQVTM, ANQGSEA. CDR3 size: 15 residues. As DNA, the CDR3 is TGCAGCGTAGGCCGGGCGGGACTCATAAAAGAGACCCAGTACTTC. Translated: CSVGRAGLIKETQYF.

This clonotype was counted a few times. The chain links TRBV10-3 to TRBJ2-5; D not resolved. Germline V gene data show CDR1 as ENHRY and CDR2 as SYGVKD. CDR3 length equals 12 residues. The V end was cut by 6 bases, the J end by 5 bases, with 10 bases between. This chain's CDR3 is CAISEVGETQYF. Written as DNA, the CDR3 is TGTGCCATCAGCGAGGTGGGGGAGACCCAGTACTTC.

The chain is built from TRBV20-1 and TRBJ2-7; D is ambiguous. The length of the CDR3 is 8 residues. Germline-derived CDR1 and CDR2 are DFQATT and SNEGSKA (reference sequence). CDR3 in amino acids: CSASPDRV. The CDR3 bases are TGCAGTGCTAGCCCAGATAGGGTC.

This clonotype was recorded at least ten times. The CDR3 DNA reads as TGTGCCAGCAGTTTAGGGGGGAGCGGGGGTCAAGAGACCCAGTACTTC. This encodes CASSLGGSGGQETQYF. V is TRBV12-3 or TRBV12-4 and J is TRBJ2-5, with 8 bases identical to TRBD2. The CDR3 is 16 amino acids. V lost 1 base to trimming and J lost 2 bases; unmatched junction nucleotides: 6.